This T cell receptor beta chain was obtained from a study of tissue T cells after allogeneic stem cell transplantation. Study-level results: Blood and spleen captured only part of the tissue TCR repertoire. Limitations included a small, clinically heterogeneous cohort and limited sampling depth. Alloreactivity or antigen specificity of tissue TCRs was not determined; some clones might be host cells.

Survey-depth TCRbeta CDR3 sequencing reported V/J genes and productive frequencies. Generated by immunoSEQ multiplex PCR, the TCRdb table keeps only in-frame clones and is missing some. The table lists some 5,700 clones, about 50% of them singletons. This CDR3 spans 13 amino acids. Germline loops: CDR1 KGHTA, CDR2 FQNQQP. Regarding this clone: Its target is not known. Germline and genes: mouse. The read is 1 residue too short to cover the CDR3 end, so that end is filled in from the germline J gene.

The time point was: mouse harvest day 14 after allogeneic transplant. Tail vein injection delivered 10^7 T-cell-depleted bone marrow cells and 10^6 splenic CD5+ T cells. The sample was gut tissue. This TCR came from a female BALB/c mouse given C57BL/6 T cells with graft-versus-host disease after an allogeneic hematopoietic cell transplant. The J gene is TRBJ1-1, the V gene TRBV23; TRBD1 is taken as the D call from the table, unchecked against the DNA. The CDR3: CSSRTGGRTEVFF. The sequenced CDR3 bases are TGCTCCAGCAGGACAGGGGGCCGCACAGAAGTCTTC.